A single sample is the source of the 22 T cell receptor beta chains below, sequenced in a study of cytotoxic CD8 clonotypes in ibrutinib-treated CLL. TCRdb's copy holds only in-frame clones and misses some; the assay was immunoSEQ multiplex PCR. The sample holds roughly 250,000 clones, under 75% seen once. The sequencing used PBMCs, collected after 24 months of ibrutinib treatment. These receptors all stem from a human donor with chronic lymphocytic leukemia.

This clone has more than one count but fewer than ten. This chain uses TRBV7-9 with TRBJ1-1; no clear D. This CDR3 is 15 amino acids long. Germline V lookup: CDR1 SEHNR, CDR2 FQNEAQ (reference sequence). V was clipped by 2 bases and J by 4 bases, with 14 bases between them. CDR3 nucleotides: TGTGCCAGCAGCTTACTTTACAAAGATGGCACTGAAGCTTTCTTT. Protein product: CASSLLYKDGTEAFF.

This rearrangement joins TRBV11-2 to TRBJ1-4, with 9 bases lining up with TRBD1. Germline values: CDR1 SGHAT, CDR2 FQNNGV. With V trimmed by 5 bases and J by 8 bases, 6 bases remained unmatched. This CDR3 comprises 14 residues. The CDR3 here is CASSPSGTGEKLFF. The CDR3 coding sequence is TGTGCCAGCAGCCCTTCTGGGACAGGGGAAAAACTGTTTTTT. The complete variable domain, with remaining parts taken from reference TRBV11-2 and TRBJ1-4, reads EAGVAQSPRYKIIEKRQSVAFWCNPISGHATLYWYQQILGQGPKLLIQFQNNGVVDDSQLPKDRFSAERLKGVDSTLKIQPAKLEDSAVYLCASSPSGTGEKLFFGSGTQLSVL.

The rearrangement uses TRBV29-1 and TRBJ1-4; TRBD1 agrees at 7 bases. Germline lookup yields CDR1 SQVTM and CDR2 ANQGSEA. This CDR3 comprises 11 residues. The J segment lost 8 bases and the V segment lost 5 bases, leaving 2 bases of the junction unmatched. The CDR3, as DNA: TGCAGCGTTCTGGGACAGGAAAAACTGTTTTTT. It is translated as CSVLGQEKLFF. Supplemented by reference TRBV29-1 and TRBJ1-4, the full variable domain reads SAVISQKPSRDICQRGTSLTIQCQVDSQVTMMFWYRQQPGQSLTLIATANQGSEATYESGFVIDKFPISRPNLTFSTLTVSNMSPEDSSIYLCSVLGQEKLFFGSGTQLSVL.

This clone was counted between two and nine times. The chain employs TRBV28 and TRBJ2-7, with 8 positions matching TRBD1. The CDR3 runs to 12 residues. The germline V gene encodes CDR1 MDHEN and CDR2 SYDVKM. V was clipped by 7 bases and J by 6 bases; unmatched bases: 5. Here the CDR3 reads CASNTGGAEQYF. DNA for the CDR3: TGTGCCAGCAACACAGGGGGAGCCGAGCAGTACTTC.

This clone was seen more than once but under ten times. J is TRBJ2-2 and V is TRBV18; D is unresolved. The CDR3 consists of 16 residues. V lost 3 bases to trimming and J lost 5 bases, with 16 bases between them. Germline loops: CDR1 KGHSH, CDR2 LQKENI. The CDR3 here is CASSPIVNQATGELFF. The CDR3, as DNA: TGTGCCAGCTCACCGATTGTGAATCAGGCGACCGGGGAGCTGTTTTTT.

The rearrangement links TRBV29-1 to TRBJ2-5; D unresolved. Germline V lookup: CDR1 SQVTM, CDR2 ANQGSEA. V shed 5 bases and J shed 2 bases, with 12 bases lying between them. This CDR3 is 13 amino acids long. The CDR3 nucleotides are TGCAGCGTTCAGAACGGGCCTCAAGAGACCCAGTACTTC. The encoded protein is CSVQNGPQETQYF.

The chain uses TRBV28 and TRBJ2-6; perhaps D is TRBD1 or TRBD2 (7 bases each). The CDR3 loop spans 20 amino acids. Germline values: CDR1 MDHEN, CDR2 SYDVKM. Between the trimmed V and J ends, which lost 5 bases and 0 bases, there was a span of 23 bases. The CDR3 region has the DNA TGTGCCAGCAGTACCGTGGCGGGGGACAGCATTGACTCTGGGGCCAACGTCCTGACTTTC. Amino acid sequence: CASSTVAGDSIDSGANVLTF.

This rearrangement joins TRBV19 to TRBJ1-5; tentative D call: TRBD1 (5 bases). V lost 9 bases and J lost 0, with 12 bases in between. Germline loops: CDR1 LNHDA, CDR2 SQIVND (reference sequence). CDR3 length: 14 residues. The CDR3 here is CASAKGNSNQPQHF. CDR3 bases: TGTGCCAGCGCAAAGGGGAATAGCAATCAGCCCCAGCATTTT.

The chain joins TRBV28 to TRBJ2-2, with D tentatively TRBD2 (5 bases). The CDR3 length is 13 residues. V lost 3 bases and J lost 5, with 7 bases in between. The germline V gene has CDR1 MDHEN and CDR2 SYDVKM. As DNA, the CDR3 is TGTGCCAGCAGTTTCGGCGGGACCGGGGAGCTGTTTTTT. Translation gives CASSFGGTGELFF. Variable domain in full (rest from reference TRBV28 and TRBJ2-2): DVKVTQSSRYLVKRTGEKVFLECVQDMDHENMFWYRQDPGLGLRLIYFSYDVKMKEKGDIPEGYSVSREKKERFSLILESASTNQTSMYLCASSFGGTGELFFGEGSRLTVL.

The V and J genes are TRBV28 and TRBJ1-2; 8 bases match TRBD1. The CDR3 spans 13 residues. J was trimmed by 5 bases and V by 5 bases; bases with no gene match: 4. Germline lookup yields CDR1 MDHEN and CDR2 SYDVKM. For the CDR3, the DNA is TGTGCCAGCAGTGCCGACAGGGGATATGGCTACACCTTC. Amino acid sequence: CASSADRGYGYTF.

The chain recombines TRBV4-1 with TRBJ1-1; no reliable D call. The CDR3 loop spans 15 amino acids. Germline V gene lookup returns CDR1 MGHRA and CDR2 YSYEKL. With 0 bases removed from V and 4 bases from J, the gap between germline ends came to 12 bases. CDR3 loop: CASSQEPSEPTEAFF. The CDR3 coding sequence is TGCGCCAGCAGCCAAGAACCTTCGGAGCCCACTGAAGCTTTCTTT.

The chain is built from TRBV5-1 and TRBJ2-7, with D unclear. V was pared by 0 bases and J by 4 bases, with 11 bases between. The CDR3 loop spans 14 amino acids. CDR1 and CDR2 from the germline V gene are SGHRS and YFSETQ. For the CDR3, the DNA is TGCGCCAGCAGCTTGGGGTTAGGCGCGTACGAGCAGTACTTC. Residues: CASSLGLGAYEQYF.

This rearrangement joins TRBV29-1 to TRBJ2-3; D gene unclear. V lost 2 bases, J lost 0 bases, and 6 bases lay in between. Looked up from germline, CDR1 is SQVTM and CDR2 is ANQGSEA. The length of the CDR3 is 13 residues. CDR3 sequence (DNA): TGCAGCGTTGAACAGCTTAGCACAGATACGCAGTATTTT. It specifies CSVEQLSTDTQYF.

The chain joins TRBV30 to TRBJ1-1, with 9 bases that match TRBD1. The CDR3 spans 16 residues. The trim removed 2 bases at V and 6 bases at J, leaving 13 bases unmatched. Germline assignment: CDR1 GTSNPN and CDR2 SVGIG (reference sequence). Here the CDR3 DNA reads TGTGCCTGGAGTCCCGGGACAGGGATTGGGCCCCCTGAAGCTTTCTTT. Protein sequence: CAWSPGTGIGPPEAFF.

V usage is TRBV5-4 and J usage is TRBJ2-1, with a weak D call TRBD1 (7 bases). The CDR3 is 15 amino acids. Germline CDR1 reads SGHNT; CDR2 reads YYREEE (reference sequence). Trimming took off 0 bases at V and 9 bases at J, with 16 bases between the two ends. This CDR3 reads CASSLAGQGGGEQFF. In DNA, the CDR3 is TGTGCCAGCAGCTTGGCCGGCCAGGGGGGCGGTGAGCAGTTCTTC.

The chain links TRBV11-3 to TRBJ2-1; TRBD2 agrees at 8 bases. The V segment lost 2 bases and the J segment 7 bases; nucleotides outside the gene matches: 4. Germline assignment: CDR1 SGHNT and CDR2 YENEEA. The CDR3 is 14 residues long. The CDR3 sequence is CASSLSAGGNEQFF. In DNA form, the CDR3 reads TGTGCCAGCAGCTTATCCGCGGGAGGAAATGAGCAGTTCTTC. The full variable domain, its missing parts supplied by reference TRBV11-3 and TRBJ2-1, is EAGVVQSPRYKIIEKKQPVAFWCNPISGHNTLYWYLQNLGQGPELLIRYENEEAVDDSQLPKDRFSAERLKGVDSTLKIQPAELGDSAVYLCASSLSAGGNEQFFGPGTRLTVL.

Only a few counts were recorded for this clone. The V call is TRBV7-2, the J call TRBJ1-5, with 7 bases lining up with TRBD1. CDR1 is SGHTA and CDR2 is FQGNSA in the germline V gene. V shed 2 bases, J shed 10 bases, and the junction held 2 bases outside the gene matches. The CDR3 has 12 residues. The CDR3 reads CASSLWTGPQHF. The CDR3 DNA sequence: TGTGCCAGCAGCTTATGGACAGGACCCCAGCATTTT.

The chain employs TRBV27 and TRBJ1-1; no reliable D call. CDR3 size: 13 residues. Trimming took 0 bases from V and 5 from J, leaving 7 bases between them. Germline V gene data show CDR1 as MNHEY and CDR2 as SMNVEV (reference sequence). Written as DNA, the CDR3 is TGTGCCAGCAGTTTATCGGCGGATACTGAAGCTTTCTTT. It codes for CASSLSADTEAFF.

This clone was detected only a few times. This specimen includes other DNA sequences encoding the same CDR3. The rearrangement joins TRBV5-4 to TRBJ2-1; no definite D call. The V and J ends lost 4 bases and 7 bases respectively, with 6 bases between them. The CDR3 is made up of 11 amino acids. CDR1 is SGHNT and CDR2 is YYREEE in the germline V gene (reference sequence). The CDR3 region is CASSLGNEQFF. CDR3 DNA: TGTGCCAGCAGCCTAGGAAATGAGCAGTTCTTC.

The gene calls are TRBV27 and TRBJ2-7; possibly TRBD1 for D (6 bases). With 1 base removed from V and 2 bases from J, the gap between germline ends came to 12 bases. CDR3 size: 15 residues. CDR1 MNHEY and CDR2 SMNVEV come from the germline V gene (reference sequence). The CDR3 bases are TGTGCCAGCAGTTTATACGGGGACACCACCTACGAGCAGTACTTC. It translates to CASSLYGDTTYEQYF.

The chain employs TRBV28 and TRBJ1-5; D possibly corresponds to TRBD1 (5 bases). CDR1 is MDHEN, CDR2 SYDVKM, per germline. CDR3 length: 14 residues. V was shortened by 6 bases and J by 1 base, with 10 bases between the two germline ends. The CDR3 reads CASSPPGSNQPQHF. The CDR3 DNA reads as TGTGCCAGCAGCCCGCCAGGGAGCAATCAGCCCCAGCATTTT.

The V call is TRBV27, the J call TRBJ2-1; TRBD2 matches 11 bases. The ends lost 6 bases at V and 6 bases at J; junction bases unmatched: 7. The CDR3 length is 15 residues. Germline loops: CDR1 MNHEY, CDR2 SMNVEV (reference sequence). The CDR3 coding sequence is TGTGCCAGCAGATATATAGCGGGAGGGGGCAATGAGCAGTTCTTC. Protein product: CASRYIAGGGNEQFF.